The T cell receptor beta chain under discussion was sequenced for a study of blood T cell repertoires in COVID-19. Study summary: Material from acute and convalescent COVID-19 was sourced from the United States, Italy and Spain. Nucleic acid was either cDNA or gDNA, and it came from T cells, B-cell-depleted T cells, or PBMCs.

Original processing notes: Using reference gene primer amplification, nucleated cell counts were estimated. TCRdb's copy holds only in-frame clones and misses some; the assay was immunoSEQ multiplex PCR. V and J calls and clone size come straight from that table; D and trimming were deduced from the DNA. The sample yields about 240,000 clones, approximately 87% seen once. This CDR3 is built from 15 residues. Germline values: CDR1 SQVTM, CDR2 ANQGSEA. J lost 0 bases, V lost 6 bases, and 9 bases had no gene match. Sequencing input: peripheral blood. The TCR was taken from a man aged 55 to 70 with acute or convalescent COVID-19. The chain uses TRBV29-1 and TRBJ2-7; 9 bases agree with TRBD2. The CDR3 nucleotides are TGCAGCGTCTCAGGGGCGGGGGGGTCCTCCTACGAGCAGTACTTC. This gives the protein CSVSGAGGSSYEQYF.